This TCR beta chain derives from a study of glioma-infiltrating T cells after dendritic cell vaccination. Study summary: Patients received autologous tumor lysate-pulsed dendritic cell vaccination between about 2003 and 2012. Dendritic cells derived from monocytes and pulsed with autologous tumor lysate formed the vaccine.

Study-wide points: No direct clonality-survival link was found; a diverse polyclonal response may matter.

V was cut by 2 bases and J by 6 bases, with 7 bases left in between. Germline loops: CDR1 LGHNA, CDR2 YSLEER. This CDR3 has 13 residues. A word on this clone: Its antigen is undetermined.

The time point is: after dendritic cell vaccination, including at tumor progression/relapse. Amplification used 60 V beta primers and 13 J beta primers. This table comes from immunoSEQ multiplex PCR, and its TCRdb copy is limited to in-frame clones, with some not included. The sample has 55,000 to 75,000 clones; 70% to 85% are singletons. The chain is built from TRBV4-3 and TRBJ2-2, with no clear D. This TCR was sampled from a human donor with glioblastoma. Material: blood, obtained after dendritic cell vaccination. This CDR3 reads CASSQYSAGELFF. The CDR3 DNA reads as TGCGCCAGCAGCCAATATTCCGCCGGGGAGCTGTTTTTT.